This passage covers 30 T cell receptor beta chains from one sample sequenced in a study of T-cell memory formation after mild COVID-19. TCRdb reanalysed the 5' RACE reads using MiXCR and keeps one entry per CDR3 protein. The table has about 260,000 distinct CDR3 sequences, under 20% seen once. Sequenced material: PBMCs or a T cell subset sorted from them (not recorded which). The source is a man between 18 and 29 years old who had mild COVID-19 (a few samples of this study predate the infection). Cell type and time point are not known.

This clonotype was seen more than once but under ten times. The chain employs TRBV6-2 or TRBV6-3 and TRBJ2-7; perhaps TRBD2 as D (5 bases). The CDR3 has 12 amino acids. CDR1 MNHEY and CDR2 SVGEGT come from the germline V gene. The ends were cut back, 6 bases at V and 4 bases at J, with 10 bases in the middle. The DNA of the CDR3 is TGTGCCAGCAGCGTACTAGGATACGAGCAGTACTTC. Translating gives CASSVLGYEQYF.

This clonotype appeared a few times. This sequence joins TRBV29-1 and TRBJ2-1; D possibly uses TRBD1 or TRBD2 (5 bases each). The CDR3 length is 14 residues. The germline CDR1 and CDR2 sequences are SQVTM and ANQGSEA. The ends were cut back, 8 bases at V and 7 bases at J, with 21 bases in the middle. DNA of the CDR3: TGCAGCTCATTGACTCGGGGCAGACAAAATGAGCAGTTCTTC. It codes for CSSLTRGRQNEQFF.

The chain uses TRBV2 and TRBJ2-7, with 10 bases identical to TRBD2. With V trimmed by 6 bases and J by 8 bases, 10 bases remained unmatched. The CDR3 extends over 14 amino acids. Germline V gene data show CDR1 as SNHLY and CDR2 as FYNNEI. CDR3 coding DNA: TGTGCCAGCAGGACGGGACTAGCGACCTTTAAGCAGTACTTC. This encodes CASRTGLATFKQYF.

This clonotype was counted many times. V and J are TRBV6-5 and TRBJ2-4; D may be TRBD1 (6 bases). V was cut by 4 bases and J by 0 bases, with 10 bases left in between. The length of the CDR3 is 15 residues. Germline V CDR1 and CDR2: MNHEY, SVGAGI. The CDR3 reads CASSLTGLAKNIQYF. Here the CDR3 DNA reads TGTGCCAGCAGTTTGACAGGCCTAGCCAAAAACATTCAGTACTTC.

This clonotype was counted a few times. The chain combines TRBV5-1 with TRBJ2-3; D not resolved. Per germline, CDR1 SGHRS and CDR2 YFSETQ. V lost 0 bases to trimming and J lost 5 bases, with 16 bases between them. This CDR3 spans 16 amino acids. The CDR3 loop reads CASSLVAVVMGDTQYF. CDR3 sequence (DNA): TGCGCCAGCAGCTTGGTCGCCGTAGTCATGGGAGATACGCAGTATTTT.

The chain links TRBV7-9 to TRBJ1-4, with D unclear. Germline V gene data show CDR1 as SEHNR and CDR2 as FQNEAQ (reference sequence). The CDR3 consists of 12 residues. Trimming left V 5 bases short and J 8 bases short, with 9 bases between. As DNA, the CDR3 is TGTGCCAGCAGCCCACTTGCGGAAAAACTGTTTTTT. Protein sequence: CASSPLAEKLFF.

In its sample, this clonotype was seen a few times. The rearrangement uses TRBV9 and TRBJ1-4, with D perhaps TRBD1 (5 bases). There are 15 residues in the CDR3. V lost 0 bases and J 6 bases, leaving 12 bases between the germline ends. Germline CDR1 reads SGDLS; CDR2 reads YYNGEE. CDR3 nucleotide sequence: TGTGCCAGCAGCGTAGATCGGGGAGGGGATGAAAAACTGTTTTTT. This gives the protein CASSVDRGGDEKLFF.

The chain uses TRBV5-1 and TRBJ1-1; 7 bases fit TRBD1. CDR1 is SGHRS, CDR2 YFSETQ, per germline. This CDR3 is built from 14 residues. V dropped 4 bases and J dropped 6; count of bases not matched to a gene: 9. The CDR3 bases are TGCGCCAGCAGCCCTCTGACAGGGAGCCCTGAAGCTTTCTTT. Translated: CASSPLTGSPEAFF. Full variable domain (remainder filled in from reference TRBV5-1 and TRBJ1-1): KAGVTQTPRYLIKTRGQQVTLSCSPISGHRSVSWYQQTPGQGLQFLFEYFSETQRNKGNFPGRFSGRQFSNSRSEMNVSTLELGDSALYLCASSPLTGSPEAFFGQGTRLTVV.

This sequence joins TRBV7-6 and TRBJ1-4; 8 bases fit TRBD1. CDR1 and CDR2 (germline): SGHVS, FNYEAQ. J lost 8 bases, V lost 4 bases, and 9 bases had no gene match. This CDR3 contains 15 residues. The CDR3 loop is CASSSRQGRDEKLFF. For the CDR3, the DNA is TGTGCCAGCAGCTCCAGACAGGGGCGGGACGAAAAACTGTTTTTT.

This clonotype showed up just a few times. This chain uses TRBV5-1 with TRBJ2-5; 7 bases are shared with TRBD1. Germline V gene data show CDR1 as SGHRS and CDR2 as YFSETQ. With V trimmed by 5 bases and J by 5 bases, 18 bases remained unmatched. This CDR3 spans 17 amino acids. CDR3 coding DNA: TGCGCCAGCAGGTCTCATTTCGGGAAGGGGGCGCGGGAGACCCAGTACTTC. Its translation: CASRSHFGKGARETQYF.

This clonotype was observed a few times. The chain couples TRBV27 to TRBJ1-1, with D possibly matching TRBD1 (5 bases). CDR3 length: 14 residues. Per germline, CDR1 MNHEY and CDR2 SMNVEV (reference sequence). Trimming removed 6 bases at V and 1 base at J, with 12 bases between. CDR3 sequence reads: CASRPGLSNTEAFF. The CDR3 nucleotides are TGTGCCAGCAGGCCGGGGCTATCGAACACTGAAGCTTTCTTT.

The genes are TRBV4-3 and TRBJ2-7; D possibly corresponds to TRBD1 (6 bases). CDR3 length equals 15 residues. V gave up 1 base and J gave up 0 bases, with 10 bases separating them. Germline V gene data show CDR1 as LGHNA and CDR2 as YSLEER. The CDR3 bases are TGCGCCAGCAGCCAAGCGACGACAGGCTCCTACGAGCAGTACTTC. As protein: CASSQATTGSYEQYF.

The rearrangement uses TRBV20-1 and TRBJ1-1, with D possibly matching TRBD1 (5 bases). Germline CDR1 and CDR2: DFQATT and SNEGSKA (reference sequence). Trimming took off 3 bases at V and 0 bases at J, with 14 bases between the two ends. CDR3 size: 15 residues. The CDR3 DNA reads TGCAGTGCTAGGCCCTCGGGGGGGGTGAACACTGAAGCTTTCTTT. Protein: CSARPSGGVNTEAFF.

The table lists this clonotype with a few counts. The chain carries TRBV7-9 and TRBJ1-1; D not resolved. CDR3 size: 12 residues. With 5 bases removed from V and 4 bases from J, the gap between germline ends came to 8 bases. Per the germline V gene, CDR1 is SEHNR and CDR2 is FQNEAQ (reference sequence). The CDR3 spells CASSPPTTEAFF. In nucleotides, the CDR3 is TGTGCCAGCAGCCCCCCAACCACTGAAGCTTTCTTT.

The chain carries TRBV29-1 and TRBJ1-5; D remains unclear. CDR3 length: 12 residues. The germline V and J ends were trimmed by 5 bases and 4 bases, with 9 bases remaining between them. Germline V gene data show CDR1 as SQVTM and CDR2 as ANQGSEA. This CDR3 reads CSVTAGNQPQHF. The CDR3 DNA sequence: TGCAGCGTTACGGCGGGGAATCAGCCCCAGCATTTT.

The chain uses TRBV28 and TRBJ2-4, with 12 bases identical to TRBD1. Germline CDR1 MDHEN, CDR2 SYDVKM. The CDR3 loop spans 19 amino acids. Trimming cost V 7 bases and J 0 bases; bases outside gene matches: 13. The CDR3 DNA follows: TGTGCCAGCATCCCAACCCGGGACAGGGGGCTTATAGCCAAAAACATTCAGTACTTC. Translated, it gives CASIPTRDRGLIAKNIQYF.

V is TRBV7-9 and J is TRBJ2-5; maybe TRBD2 (6 bases). Germline lookup yields CDR1 SEHNR and CDR2 FQNEAQ (reference sequence). Deletions cut 2 bases from V and 0 bases from J, with 10 bases between. CDR3 length equals 15 residues. The CDR3 nucleotides are TGTGCCAGCAGCTTATCAAGGAGGGACCAAGAGACCCAGTACTTC. Residues: CASSLSRRDQETQYF.

The V call is TRBV18, the J call TRBJ1-5; a possible D gene is TRBD1 (5 bases). Germline V gene data show CDR1 as KGHSH and CDR2 as LQKENI. Trimming left V 6 bases short and J 1 base short, with 13 bases between. CDR3 size: 15 residues. The CDR3 spells CASSPGSGSNQPQHF. CDR3 coding DNA: TGTGCCAGCTCGCCAGGATCAGGGAGCAATCAGCCCCAGCATTTT.

This clonotype was picked up a small number of times. This chain uses TRBV4-1 with TRBJ1-1; D remains unclear. Trimming removed 2 bases at V and 7 bases at J, with 17 bases between. This CDR3 region has 15 residues. Germline CDR1 reads MGHRA; CDR2 reads YSYEKL. For the CDR3, the DNA is TGCGCCAGCAGCCAAAATGGTAATTCCGTGGGTGAAGCTTTCTTT. Its translation is CASSQNGNSVGEAFF.

This clonotype was detected only a few times. V usage is TRBV5-6 and J usage is TRBJ1-1, with a possible D match to TRBD1 (6 bases). Per germline, CDR1 SGHDT and CDR2 YYEEEE. The CDR3 length is 14 residues. V was clipped by 1 base and J by 3 bases, with 10 bases between them. The CDR3 DNA follows: TGTGCCAGCAGCTTGAAGGGGGTCGACACTGAAGCTTTCTTT. Protein product: CASSLKGVDTEAFF.

A few counts support this clonotype. The chain carries TRBV28 and TRBJ2-5, with TRBD1 matching over 10 bases. The V gene's germline CDR1 is MDHEN and CDR2 SYDVKM. CDR3 length: 16 amino acids. V lost 4 bases to trimming and J lost 3 bases; unmatched junction nucleotides: 8. The DNA for the CDR3 is TGTGCCAGCAGTTATCCCGTCGGGACAGGGGAAGAGACCCAGTACTTC. This codes for CASSYPVGTGEETQYF.

V gene TRBV6-5 combines with J gene TRBJ2-6; D unresolved. The CDR3 consists of 16 residues. CDR1 and CDR2 (germline): MNHEY, SVGAGI. Trimming stripped 1 base from V and 1 base from J, with 8 bases between. CDR3 region: CASSYFGTSGANVLTF. The DNA of the CDR3 is TGTGCCAGCAGTTACTTCGGAACATCTGGGGCCAACGTCCTGACTTTC.

V gene TRBV6-5 combines with J gene TRBJ2-3; tentatively, D is TRBD1 (5 bases). V lost 2 bases, J lost 9 bases, and 18 bases lay in between. The CDR3 totals 15 residues. The germline V gene encodes CDR1 MNHEY and CDR2 SVGAGI. CDR3 sequence (DNA): TGTGCCAGCAGTTACGCTCTACCTAGAACAGGCACGCAGTATTTT. Its protein product is CASSYALPRTGTQYF.

This clonotype was observed many times. CDR3: CASSSYSGGPAETQYF. CDR3 nucleotide sequence: TGTGCCAGCAGCTCCTATAGCGGGGGCCCCGCGGAGACCCAGTACTTC. The gene calls are TRBV9 and TRBJ2-5, with 9 bases fitting TRBD2. V was clipped by 4 bases and J by 5 bases; unmatched bases: 12. Germline loops: CDR1 SGDLS, CDR2 YYNGEE. CDR3 length: 16 amino acids.

This clonotype appeared a few times. The CDR3 nucleotides are TGTGCCAGCAGCCACCGGGACCTAAATGAAAAACTGTTTTTT. This sequence encodes CASSHRDLNEKLFF. The chain is built from TRBV3-1 and TRBJ1-4, with a weak D call TRBD1 (5 bases). Germline CDR1 LGHDT, CDR2 YNNKEL (reference sequence). CDR3 length: 14 amino acids. V shed 3 bases and J shed 5 bases, with 10 bases lying between them. The full variable domain, its missing parts supplied by reference TRBV3-1 and TRBJ1-4, is DTAVSQTPKYLVTQMGNDKSIKCEQNLGHDTMYWYKQDSKKFLKIMFSYNNKELIINETVPNRFSPKSPDKAHLNLHINSLELGDSAVYFCASSHRDLNEKLFFGSGTQLSVL.

This chain joins TRBV20-1 and TRBJ1-6; TRBD1 is a possible D gene (5 bases). CDR1 DFQATT and CDR2 SNEGSKA come from the germline V gene (reference sequence). The V end lost 6 bases, the J end lost 0 bases, and 18 bases lay between the germline ends. This CDR3 is 17 amino acids long. CDR3 in amino acids: CSAKLLEGDSYNSPLHF. In DNA, the CDR3 is TGCAGTGCCAAACTCCTAGAAGGGGACTCCTATAATTCACCCCTCCACTTT.

In this sample, this clonotype turned up a few times. V gene TRBV4-1 combines with J gene TRBJ1-1; D may be TRBD1 (5 bases). There are 15 residues in the CDR3. Germline loops: CDR1 MGHRA, CDR2 YSYEKL. The ends were cut back, 4 bases at V and 4 bases at J, with 16 bases in the middle. CDR3 loop: CASSPIDEGSTEAFF. The CDR3 DNA reads as TGCGCCAGCAGCCCCATTGATGAGGGGAGCACTGAAGCTTTCTTT.

This clonotype was counted between two and nine times. The chain joins TRBV6-6 to TRBJ2-1, with D possibly matching TRBD2 (7 bases). V was shortened by 8 bases and J by 3 bases, with 14 bases between the two germline ends. From germline, CDR1 is MNHNY and CDR2 SVGAGI (reference sequence). The CDR3 loop spans 14 amino acids. CDR3 nucleotide sequence: TGTGCCAGCTCCAAGGGGGAGGGCTACAATGAGCAGTTCTTC. This codes for CASSKGEGYNEQFF.

The rearrangement joins TRBV18 to TRBJ1-6; no clear D. The CDR3 is made up of 14 amino acids. CDR1 and CDR2 (germline): KGHSH, LQKENI. Trimming cost V 6 bases and J 6 bases, with 12 bases left between them. The CDR3 DNA reads TGTGCCAGCTCCCAAGTGGATCGTAATTCACCCCTCCACTTT. It encodes CASSQVDRNSPLHF.

This clonotype was seen a few times. This chain links TRBV4-3 with TRBJ2-2, with D hard to call. The ends were cut back, 10 bases at V and 3 bases at J, with 9 bases in the middle. Germline CDR1 and CDR2: LGHNA and YSLEER. This CDR3 is 12 amino acids long. CDR3 loop: CATGGDTGELFF. In DNA, the CDR3 is TGCGCCACCGGTGGTGACACCGGGGAGCTGTTTTTT.